Shown below are 8 T cell receptor beta chains from a single sample sequenced in a study of PD-1 blockade in classical Hodgkin lymphoma. The time point is: cycle 4 day 1 (C4D1), after five to seven weeks of nivolumab. All trial patients relapsed after autologous stem cell transplantation. Using immunoSEQ multiplex PCR, the repertoire was profiled, and TCRdb retains in-frame clones only, with some absent. The sample includes 90,000 or so clones, just under 80% seen only once; the top ten take about a tenth. The sample consisted of peripheral blood mononuclear cells (PBMCs), taken before the fourth cycle of nivolumab. These receptors all stem from a human donor with classical Hodgkin lymphoma.

About this clone: Sequence at one end of the junction differs from germline and may be a read error. V gene TRBV7-6 combines with J gene TRBJ2-2; D is unclear. This CDR3 has 11 amino acids. Per the germline V gene, CDR1 is SGHVS and CDR2 is FNYEAQ. CDR3 sequence (DNA): TGTGCCAGCCGCTTACCCGGGGAGCTGTTTTTT. Amino acids: CASRLPGELFF.

The chain employs TRBV7-8 and TRBJ2-7, with D perhaps matching TRBD1 (6 bases). In germline, CDR1 is SGHVS, CDR2 FQNEAQ. The germline V and J ends were trimmed by 5 bases and 2 bases, with 10 bases remaining between them. The CDR3 loop spans 13 amino acids. The CDR3 reads CASSLYRAYEQYF. The CDR3 coding sequence is TGTGCCAGCAGCCTCTACAGGGCCTACGAGCAGTACTTC.

The rearrangement joins TRBV7-3 to TRBJ2-5; D might be TRBD1 (8 bases). The germline V gene encodes CDR1 SGHTA and CDR2 FQGTGA. The CDR3 covers 16 residues. Trimming left V 5 bases short and J 5 bases short, with 21 bases between. Here the CDR3 reads CASSAYGQGGKETQYF. The DNA for the CDR3 is TGTGCCAGCAGCGCATACGGACAGGGAGGGAAGGAGACCCAGTACTTC.

The chain uses TRBV7-6 and TRBJ2-1; 8 bases are shared with TRBD2. Germline loops: CDR1 SGHVS, CDR2 FNYEAQ. The ends lost 1 base at V and 6 bases at J; junction bases unmatched: 8. This CDR3 region has 16 residues. This chain's CDR3 is CASSLGGLAGINEQFF. CDR3 DNA sequence: TGTGCCAGCAGCTTAGGAGGCCTAGCGGGTATCAATGAGCAGTTCTTC.

This clone showed up just once. CDR3 sequence: CASSVSGGAGEQYF. The CDR3, as DNA: TGTGCCAGCAGCGTTAGCGGGGGGGCTGGTGAGCAGTACTTC. The rearrangement joins TRBV9 to TRBJ2-7, with 11 bases identical to TRBD2. Trimming took 2 bases from V and 7 from J; bases not matched to a gene: 5. The CDR3 covers 14 residues. The germline V gene has CDR1 SGDLS and CDR2 YYNGEE.

This chain uses TRBV5-1 with TRBJ1-2; the match to TRBD1 covers 7 bases. The ends lost 1 base at V and 4 bases at J; junction bases unmatched: 7. The CDR3 is 15 amino acids. Germline V CDR1 and CDR2: SGHRS, YFSETQ. CDR3 sequence (DNA): TGCGCCAGCAGCTTGCTACAGGGGTCCTCCTATGGCTACACCTTC. Protein sequence: CASSLLQGSSYGYTF.

The V gene is TRBV19, the J gene TRBJ1-4, with D uncertain. The V gene's germline CDR1 is LNHDA and CDR2 SQIVND (reference sequence). The ends were cut back, 5 bases at V and 0 bases at J, with 10 bases in the middle. The CDR3 has 15 amino acids. The CDR3 coding sequence is TGTGCCAGTAGTGGGGTTCCTGCAACTAATGAAAAACTGTTTTTT. It yields the protein CASSGVPATNEKLFF.

The gene calls are TRBV7-9 and TRBJ1-4; 7 bases are shared with TRBD1. This CDR3 comprises 14 residues. Looked up from germline, CDR1 is SEHNR and CDR2 is FQNEAQ (reference sequence). V shed 3 bases, J shed 7 bases, and the junction held 5 bases outside the gene matches. The CDR3 here is CASSFEGALEKLFF. The CDR3 DNA reads TGTGCCAGCAGCTTTGAGGGGGCGCTTGAAAAACTGTTTTTT.